Listed here is a single T cell receptor (beta chain). RNA transcripts provided the source from which TCR beta CDR3 regions were amplified. The HTBI primer set drove a first-round RT-PCR of the TCR CDR3. TCRdb used MiXCR to reprocess the multiplex PCR reads, holding one entry per CDR3 protein. The sample lists 500,000 to 650,000 distinct CDR3 sequences; 20% were seen once. Each diagnosis drew on symptoms, thyroxine, TRAb, thyroid ultrasound and orbital computed tomography findings. These data are taken from a study of T cells in Graves' hyperthyroidism and ophthalmopathy. The CDR3 is 15 residues long. The ends were cut back, 6 bases at V and 6 bases at J, with 17 bases in the middle.

The chain recombines TRBV12-3 or TRBV12-4 with TRBJ2-2; D may be TRBD1 or TRBD2 (5 bases each). What was sequenced was blood. This TCR was recovered from a man aged 40-50 years with Graves' ophthalmopathy. CDR3 in amino acids: CASRRGTGNAGELFF. The CDR3 coding sequence is TGTGCCAGCAGGCGAGGGACGGGCAACGCCGGGGAGCTGTTTTTT.